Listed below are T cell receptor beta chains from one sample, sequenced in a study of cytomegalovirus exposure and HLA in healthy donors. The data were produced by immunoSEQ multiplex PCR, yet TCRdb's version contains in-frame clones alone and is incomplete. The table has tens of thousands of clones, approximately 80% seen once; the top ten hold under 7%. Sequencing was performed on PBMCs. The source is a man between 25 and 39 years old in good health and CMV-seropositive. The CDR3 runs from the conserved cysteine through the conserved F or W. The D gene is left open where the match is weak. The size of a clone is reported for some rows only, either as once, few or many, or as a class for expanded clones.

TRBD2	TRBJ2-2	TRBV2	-	TGTGCCAGCAGTGCTAAACTAGCGGGGAAGGACGGGGAGCTGTTTTTT	CASSAKLAGKDGELFF
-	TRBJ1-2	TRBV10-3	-	TGTGCCATCAGTGAGCTTGGGGGCTCTAACTATGGCTACACCTTC	CAISELGGSNYGYTF
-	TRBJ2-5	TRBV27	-	TGTGCCAGCAGTTTAACCCCGAGAGAGACCCAGTACTTC	CASSLTPRETQYF
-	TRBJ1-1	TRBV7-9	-	TGTGCCAGCAGCATGACAGAGGCAGCTTTCTTT	CASSMTEAAFF
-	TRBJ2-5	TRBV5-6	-	TGTGCCAGCAGCTTGGTTGACTCTCAAGAGACCCAGTACTTC	CASSLVDSQETQYF
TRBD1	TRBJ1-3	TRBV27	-	TGTGCCAGCAGCCGACAGGGGCCTGCCAACACCATATATTTT	CASSRQGPANTIYF
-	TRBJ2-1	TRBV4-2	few	TGTGCCAGCAGCCAAGGTCCTAGCGATGAGCAGTTCTTC	CASSQGPSDEQFF
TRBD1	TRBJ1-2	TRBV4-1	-	TGCGCCAGCAGCCAGGGGGACAGGGGGTATGGCTACACCTTC	CASSQGDRGYGYTF
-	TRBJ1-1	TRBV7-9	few	TGTTCCAGCAGCTTCAGGGGCAGCACTGAAGCTTTCTTT	CSSSFRGSTEAFF
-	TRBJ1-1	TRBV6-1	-	TGTGCCAGCAGTGAAGGTTGGAGCCTGGGCACTGAAGCTTTCTTT	CASSEGWSLGTEAFF
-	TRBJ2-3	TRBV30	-	TGTGCCTGCCAAATAACAGGGCATCGAAGCACAGATACGCAGTATTTT	CACQITGHRSTDTQYF
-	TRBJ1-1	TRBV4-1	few	TGCGCCAGCAGCCAAAGCGGCAACACTGAAGCTTTCTTT	CASSQSGNTEAFF
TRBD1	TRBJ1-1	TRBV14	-	TGTGCCAGCAGCTTATTCGGGACAGCTGAAGCTTTCTTT	CASSLFGTAEAFF
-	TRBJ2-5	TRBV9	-	TGTGCCAGCAGCCCCCGGGATGGAGGACAGACCCAGTACTTC	CASSPRDGGQTQYF
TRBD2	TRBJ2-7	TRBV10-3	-	TGTGCCATCAGTGAGGGCGGGAGGGCCGTCAGCGAGCAGTACTTC	CAISEGGRAVSEQYF
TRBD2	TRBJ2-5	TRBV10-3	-	TGTGCCACAGGGGGACTAGCGGAAGAGACCCAGTACTTC	CATGGLAEETQYF
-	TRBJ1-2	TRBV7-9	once	TGTGCCAGCAGCTTATATGCGGGAGGGAGTGGCTACACCTTC	CASSLYAGGSGYTF
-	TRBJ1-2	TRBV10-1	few	TGCGCCAGCACCTTTATGGGACTCCCGAACTATGGCTACACCTTC	CASTFMGLPNYGYTF
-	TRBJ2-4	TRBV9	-	TGTGCCAGCAGCGTAGGGAACAGGGATAAAAACATTCAGTACTTC	CASSVGNRDKNIQYF
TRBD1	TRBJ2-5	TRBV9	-	TGTGCCAGCAGCGCGCAACAGGGGGCATTTGAGACCCAGTACTTC	CASSAQQGAFETQYF
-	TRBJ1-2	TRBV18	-	TGTGCCAGCTCACCGGACAGAATCTATGGCTACACCTTC	CASSPDRIYGYTF
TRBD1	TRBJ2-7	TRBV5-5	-	TGTGCCAGCAGCTTGTTGGGACAGGGGTCCTACGAGCAGTACTTC	CASSLLGQGSYEQYF
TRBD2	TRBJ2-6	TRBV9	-	TGTGCCAGCAGCCGGGGCGGGGGGGCTGGGGCCAACGTCCTGACTTTC	CASSRGGGAGANVLTF
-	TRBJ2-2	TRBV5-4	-	TGTGCCACCGACTTGGGGACTGCGAACACCGGGGAGCTGTTTTTT	CATDLGTANTGELFF
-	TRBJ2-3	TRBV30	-	TGTGCCTGGAAGGGGGCAGATACGCAGTATTTT	CAWKGADTQYF
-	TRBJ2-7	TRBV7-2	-	TGTGCCAGCAGCTTAGAGCAGGTGATACGCTACGAGCAGTACTTC	CASSLEQVIRYEQYF
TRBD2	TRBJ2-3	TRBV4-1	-	TGCGCCAGCAGCCCCTTACCGGGACTAGCGGGATCTAGCACAGATACGCAGTATTTT	CASSPLPGLAGSSTDTQYF
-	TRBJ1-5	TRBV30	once	TGTGCCTGGAGTGGACGGCGGATGCAGCCCCAGCATTTT	CAWSGRRMQPQHF
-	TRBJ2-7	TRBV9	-	TGTGCCAGCAGCGCAGAGGAGGTGGGTGCCTACGAGCAGTACTTC	CASSAEEVGAYEQYF
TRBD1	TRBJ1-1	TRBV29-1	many	TGCAGCGATTCGACAGGGGAGAACACTGAAGCTTTCTTT	CSDSTGENTEAFF
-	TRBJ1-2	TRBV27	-	TGTGCCAGCAGACTATCAACGGACTATGGCTACACCTTC	CASRLSTDYGYTF
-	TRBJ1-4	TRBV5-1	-	TGCGCCAGCAGCTTGGGGGGCGGAGATTTCGGGGAAAAACTGTTTTTT	CASSLGGGDFGEKLFF
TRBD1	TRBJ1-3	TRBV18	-	TGTGCCAGCTCACCGGGACAGGGGGCAGGAAACACCATATATTTT	CASSPGQGAGNTIYF
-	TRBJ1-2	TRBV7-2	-	TGTGCCAGCAGCTTAGGGGCCCTCCCCAACTATGGCTACACCTTC	CASSLGALPNYGYTF
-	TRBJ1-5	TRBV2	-	TGTGCCAGCAGGCGACGGCAGCCGGAGGGAGCCCAGCATTTT	CASRRRQPEGAQHF
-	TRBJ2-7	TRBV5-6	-	TGTGCCAGCAGCTTGCCCGGACAAGTCTACGAGCAGTACTTC	CASSLPGQVYEQYF
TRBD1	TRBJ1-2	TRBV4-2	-	TGTGCCAGCAGCCGGTTGGGACAGAGAACCGACGGCTACACCTTC	CASSRLGQRTDGYTF
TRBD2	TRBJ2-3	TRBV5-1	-	TGCGCCAGCAGCTTGGGGGCTAGCGGGAGTTGGGATACGCAGTATTTT	CASSLGASGSWDTQYF
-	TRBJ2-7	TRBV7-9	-	TGTGCCAGCAGCCCCCTTTTCTACGAGCAGTACTTC	CASSPLFYEQYF